This TCR beta chain was sequenced for a study of T-cell memory formation after mild COVID-19. Overall study findings and caveats: CD4/CD8 balance characterized clones contracting day 15 to 85, and CD4+ skew characterized later expanders. Researchers report contracting CD4+ clones mostly in CM and EM, with CD8+ clones in EMRA. Nothing confirmed that second-wave clones peaking on day 37 were specific for SARS-CoV-2.

It was 5'RACE with constant-segment primers that produced the TCR alpha and TCR beta cDNA libraries, which carried sample barcodes and UMIs. TCRdb redid the calling of the 5' RACE reads with MiXCR, one entry per CDR3 protein. The sample lists roughly 180,000 distinct CDR3 sequences, approximately 17% occurring once. Germline V gives CDR1 SGHTA, CDR2 FQGTGA. J was trimmed by 4 bases and V by 6 bases; bases with no gene match: 12. The CDR3 contains 16 residues. This clonotype came up a few times. What it binds is not known. The receptor comes from a young man who had mild COVID-19 (a few samples of this study predate the infection). Cell type and time point are not known. V gene TRBV7-3 combines with J gene TRBJ2-5, with 9 bases that match TRBD2. What was sequenced was PBMCs or a T cell subset sorted from them (not recorded which). This CDR3 reads CASSPSSAGGSETQYF. The CDR3 DNA follows: TGTGCCAGCAGTCCATCTTCGGCGGGGGGGTCAGAGACCCAGTACTTC.